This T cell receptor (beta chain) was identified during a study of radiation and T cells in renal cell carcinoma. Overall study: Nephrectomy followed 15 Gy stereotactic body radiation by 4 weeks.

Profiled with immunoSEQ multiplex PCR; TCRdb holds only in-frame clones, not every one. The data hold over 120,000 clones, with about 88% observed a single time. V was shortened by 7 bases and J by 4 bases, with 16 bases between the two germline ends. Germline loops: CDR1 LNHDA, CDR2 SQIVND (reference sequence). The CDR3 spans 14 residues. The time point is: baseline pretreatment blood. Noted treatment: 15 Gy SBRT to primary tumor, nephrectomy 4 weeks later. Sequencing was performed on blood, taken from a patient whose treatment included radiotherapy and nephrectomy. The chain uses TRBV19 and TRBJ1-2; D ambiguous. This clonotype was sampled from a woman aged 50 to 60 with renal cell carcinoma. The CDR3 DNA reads TGTGCCAGTACCCTTGAAGGGAGCGGCTATGGCTACACCTTC. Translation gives CASTLEGSGYGYTF. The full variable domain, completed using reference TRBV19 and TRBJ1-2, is DGGITQSPKYLFRKEGQNVTLSCEQNLNHDAMYWYRQDPGQGLRLIYYSQIVNDFQKGDIAEGYSVSREKKESFPLTVTSAQKNPTAFYLCASTLEGSGYGYTFGSGTRLTVV.